The text below deals with one TCR beta chain. The data stem from a study of blood T cell repertoires in COVID-19. The germline V and J ends were trimmed by 3 bases and 5 bases, with 13 bases remaining between them. The germline V gene encodes CDR1 SGHVS and CDR2 FQNEAQ. The CDR3 has 14 amino acids. Produced via immunoSEQ multiplex PCR; TCRdb's table is partial and in-frame only. The sample holds some 200,000 clones, approximately 86% seen once. The chain uses TRBV7-8 and TRBJ2-5; TRBD2 is a possible D gene (5 bases). The receptor comes from a man in his late teens or twenties with active or convalescent COVID-19. Sequencing was carried out using peripheral blood. In DNA, the CDR3 is TGTGCCAGCAGCTTCAGACTACTTCCGGAGACCCAGTACTTC. It encodes CASSFRLLPETQYF.